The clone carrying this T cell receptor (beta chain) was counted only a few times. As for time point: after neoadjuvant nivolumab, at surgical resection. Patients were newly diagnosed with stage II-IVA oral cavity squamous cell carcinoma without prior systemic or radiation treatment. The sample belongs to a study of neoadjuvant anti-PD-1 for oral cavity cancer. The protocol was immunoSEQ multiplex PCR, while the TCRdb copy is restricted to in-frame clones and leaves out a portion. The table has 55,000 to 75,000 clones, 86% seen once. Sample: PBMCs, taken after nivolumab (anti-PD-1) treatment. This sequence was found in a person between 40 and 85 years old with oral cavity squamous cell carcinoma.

The CDR3 sequence: CASSLRRYLYEQFF. DNA for the CDR3: TGTGCCAGCAGCTTAAGACGGTATCTCTATGAGCAGTTCTTC. The chain combines TRBV7-2 with TRBJ2-1, with no clear D. The length of the CDR3 is 14 residues. V shed 2 bases and J shed 8 bases, with 13 bases lying between them. Germline CDR1 is SGHTA and CDR2 is FQGNSA. Complete variable domain (other parts from reference TRBV7-2 and TRBJ2-1): GAGVSQSPSNKVTEKGKDVELRCDPISGHTALYWYRQSLGQGLEFLIYFQGNSAPDKSGLPSDRFSAERTGGSVSTLTIQRTQQEDSAVYLCASSLRRYLYEQFFGPGTRLTVL.